A selection of T cell receptor beta chains follows, all from one sample in a study of cytomegalovirus exposure and HLA in healthy donors. Produced via immunoSEQ multiplex PCR; TCRdb's table is partial and in-frame only. Among around 180,000 clones listed, approximately 82% were seen once. Sequenced: PBMCs. Receptors were obtained from a woman in her late teens or twenties in good health and CMV-seropositive. CDR3s include the opening cysteine and the closing phenylalanine or tryptophan. The D gene is left open where the match is weak. Part of the rows lack a size; the others show once, few, many or a class for expanded clones.

j_gene | abundance | d_gene | v_gene | CDR3nt | CDR3aa
TRBJ1-1 | . | TRBD1 | TRBV2 | TGTGCCAGCATGTGGGACAGATCGAACACTGAAGCTTTCTTT | CASMWDRSNTEAFF
TRBJ1-1 | . | TRBD1 | TRBV9 | TGTGCCAGCAGCCCTCACAGGGGGCTGAACACTGAAGCTTTCTTT | CASSPHRGLNTEAFF
TRBJ2-3 | . | . | TRBV10-1 | TGCGCCAGCAGTGAGTCGAGGGAGCTCACAGATACGCAGTATTTT | CASSESRELTDTQYF
TRBJ2-1 | once | TRBD2 | TRBV7-3 | TGTGCCAGCAGCTCAGGGACTAGCTTCTATGAGCAGTTCTTC | CASSSGTSFYEQFF
TRBJ2-2 | . | . | TRBV5-1 | TGCGCCAGCAGCTTGGGGGGGCGCGTTTACACCGGGGAGCTGTTTTTT | CASSLGGRVYTGELFF
TRBJ1-2 | . | TRBD1 | TRBV30 | TGTGCCTGGAGTATTGGATCAGGGGGAGGCTACACCTTC | CAWSIGSGGGYTF
TRBJ1-2 | once | . | TRBV6-6 | TGTGCCAGCAGGAACGACAGGGGCTACACCTTC | CASRNDRGYTF
TRBJ2-5 | . | . | TRBV5-1 | TGCGCCAGCAGCAGCTGGGAGACGGGGGAGACCCAGTACTTC | CASSSWETGETQYF
TRBJ2-1 | few | . | TRBV2 | TGTGCCAGCAGGGGGGGACTCCTCTCCTACAATGAGCAGTTCTTC | CASRGGLLSYNEQFF
TRBJ1-2 | . | TRBD1 | TRBV5-1 | TGCGCCAGCAGCGGGACAGCCGACTATGTCTACACCTTC | CASSGTADYVYTF
TRBJ2-6 | few | . | TRBV6-1 | TGTGCCAGCAGTGCGGGTAACTCTGGGGCCAACGTCCTGACTTTC | CASSAGNSGANVLTF
TRBJ1-5 | . | . | TRBV7-9 | TGTGCCAGCAGCTTAGCGGGCCAGCCCCAGCATTTT | CASSLAGQPQHF
TRBJ2-5 | few | TRBD1 | TRBV11-2 | TGTGCCAGCACCCCCGGGACAGGGGGCTCGGAGACCCAGTACTTC | CASTPGTGGSETQYF
TRBJ1-3 | . | TRBD1 | TRBV7-9 | TGTGCCAGCAGGGACAGGGGGTCTGGAAACACCATATATTTT | CASRDRGSGNTIYF
TRBJ2-5 | . | TRBD1 | TRBV5-4 | TGTGCCAGCAGCTTGGCAGCGACAGGGGGGACCCAGTACTTC | CASSLAATGGTQYF
TRBJ2-3 | . | TRBD1 | TRBV7-9 | TGTGCCAGCAGCTTAGCCAGGGGGCGGTCAGATACGCAGTATTTT | CASSLARGRSDTQYF
TRBJ2-6 | . | TRBD2 | TRBV19 | TGTGCCAGTAGCCGTAGGAGCGGGGGAAGGGCTGGGGCCAACGTCCTGACTTTC | CASSRRSGGRAGANVLTF
TRBJ2-1 | . | TRBD2 | TRBV4-3 | TGCGCCAGCAGCCGGAGCGGGGGGCCGGGTGATGAGCAGTTCTTC | CASSRSGGPGDEQFF
TRBJ1-5 | . | . | TRBV19 | TGTGCCAGTAGTCTACAGGTTAGCAATCAGCCCCAGCATTTT | CASSLQVSNQPQHF
TRBJ2-1 | . | TRBD1 | TRBV6-6 | TGTGCCAGCAGCCACGGACAGGGGGGAGGTGATGAGCAGTTCTTC | CASSHGQGGGDEQFF
TRBJ2-2 | . | TRBD1 | TRBV7-3 | TGTGCCAGCAGCTTTGACAGGGAGCTCAACGGGGAGCTGTTTTTT | CASSFDRELNGELFF
TRBJ1-4 | few | . | TRBV4-1 | TGCGCCAGCAGCCAAGCAGTCAATGAAAAACTGTTTTTT | CASSQAVNEKLFF
TRBJ1-3 | . | TRBD1 | TRBV28 | TGTGCCAGCAGTTATGGCCAGACAGGGGAGCATGACACCATATATTTT | CASSYGQTGEHDTIYF
TRBJ2-7 | . | TRBD2 | TRBV10-1 | TGCGCCAGCAGCCCTAGCGGAACCTACGAGCAGTACTTC | CASSPSGTYEQYF
TRBJ2-5 | . | . | TRBV7-9 | TGTGCCAGCAGCTTAGGTATGGCAGGATGGGAGACCCAGTACTTC | CASSLGMAGWETQYF
TRBJ1-1 | . | . | TRBV15 | TGTGCCACCAGCAGAGATCTCGGGCGGGGATACACTGAAGCTTTCTTT | CATSRDLGRGYTEAFF
TRBJ1-2 | . | . | TRBV6-5 | TGTGCCAGCAGGGACGGGGGAACGCCCTATGGCTACACCTTC | CASRDGGTPYGYTF
TRBJ2-7 | few | . | TRBV10-1 | TGCGCCAGCAGTGCAAACCAGGGGTACGAGCAGTACTTC | CASSANQGYEQYF
TRBJ2-1 | . | TRBD1 | TRBV7-9 | TGTGCCATCCCGGGACAGTCGTACAATGAGCAGTTCTTC | CAIPGQSYNEQFF
TRBJ1-6 | . | . | TRBV6-5 | TGTGCCAGCAGTTATTCTCGGAGCTCCTATAATTCACCCCTCCACTTT | CASSYSRSSYNSPLHF
TRBJ2-1 | . | . | TRBV9 | TGTGCCAGCAGCGGACCGGACTACCTGGCGCACAATGAGCAGTTCTTC | CASSGPDYLAHNEQFF
TRBJ1-2 | . | TRBD1 | TRBV10-1 | TGCGCCAGCACCATGGACAGGAAAGCTAACTATGGCTACACCTTC | CASTMDRKANYGYTF
TRBJ2-3 | . | TRBD2 | TRBV19 | TGTGCCAGTAGTATGACTAGCGGGGACACAGATACGCAGTATTTT | CASSMTSGDTDTQYF
TRBJ2-2 | . | . | TRBV6-5 | TGTGCCAGCAGTTACTCGAGCTTGGGCCCAGGAGGGGAGCTGTTTTTT | CASSYSSLGPGGELFF
TRBJ2-1 | once | TRBD2 | TRBV14 | TGTGCCAGCAGCCAAGATCTCTATGGGGAGGGATTATACAATGAGCAGTTCTTC | CASSQDLYGEGLYNEQFF
TRBJ1-4 | . | . | TRBV29-1 | TGCAGCGTCCGCGGTTCAGTAACCAATGAAAAACTGTTTTTT | CSVRGSVTNEKLFF
TRBJ2-7 | . | TRBD1 | TRBV5-6 | TGTGCCAGCAGCTTCACCACGGGGGTGACAGGGGGTTTGTACTTC | CASSFTTGVTGGLYF
TRBJ2-5 | . | TRBD1 | TRBV6-1 | TGTGCCAGCAGTGAAGCAGGGGGCGGGTTCCAAGAGACCCAGTACTTC | CASSEAGGGFQETQYF
TRBJ1-3 | . | . | TRBV5-8 | TGTGCCAGCAGCTCGGGAGAGTCCTCTGGAAACACCATATATTTT | CASSSGESSGNTIYF
TRBJ2-7 | . | . | TRBV11-2 | TGTGCCAGCAGCTTTCTGGAGGAGCAGTACTTC | CASSFLEEQYF
TRBJ2-5 | . | . | TRBV11-2 | TGTGCCAGCAGCGCTAACGTCCAAGAGACCCAGTACTTC | CASSANVQETQYF
TRBJ1-1 | . | TRBD1 | TRBV19 | TGTGCCACCGGGACAGGGAGGACTGAAGCTTTCTTT | CATGTGRTEAFF
TRBJ2-1 | few | TRBD2 | TRBV19 | TGTGCCAGTAAGGAGCTAGCGGGGGTCGCCAATGAGCAGTTCTTC | CASKELAGVANEQFF
TRBJ2-2 | . | . | TRBV4-2 | TGTGCCAGCAGCCATCTGCAGGGGACCGGGGAGCTGTTTTTT | CASSHLQGTGELFF
TRBJ2-7 | . | . | TRBV27 | TGTGCCAGCAGTCGAGGAGGGGGCAGGGGGTGGGAAAAGCAGTACTTC | CASSRGGGRGWEKQYF
TRBJ1-1 | . | . | TRBV29-1 | TGCAGCGTTGAGGTAGGGGGGAACACTGAAGCTTTCTTT | CSVEVGGNTEAFF
TRBJ1-1 | . | . | TRBV14 | TGTGCCAGCAGCCAAGCAGGGATGAACACTGAAGCTTTCTTT | CASSQAGMNTEAFF
TRBJ1-4 | . | TRBD1 | TRBV7-9 | TGTTCCAGCGCGGGATCAGGGGGCGAGAGGGAAAAACTGTTTTTT | CSSAGSGGEREKLFF
TRBJ1-5 | . | . | TRBV19 | TGTGCCAGTAGTATGGGGCCTCTTCAGCCCCAGCATTTT | CASSMGPLQPQHF
TRBJ1-2 | . | . | TRBV7-9 | TGTGCCAGCAGCTGGTCGGGACACGGCTACACCTTC | CASSWSGHGYTF
TRBJ2-7 | . | . | TRBV5-6 | TGTGCCAGCAGCAAGACTCCCTACGAGCAGTACTTC | CASSKTPYEQYF
TRBJ2-5 | . | TRBD2 | TRBV4-2 | TGTGCCAGCAGCCTCACAACTAGCGGGGGTTATAAAGAGACCCAGTACTTC | CASSLTTSGGYKETQYF
TRBJ1-4 | . | TRBD1 | TRBV4-2 | TGTGCCACCGGACGGACAGGGGACGCAACTAATGAAAAACTGTTTTTT | CATGRTGDATNEKLFF
TRBJ2-5 | . | TRBD2 | TRBV19 | TGTGCCAGTAGTATTTTCGGACTAGCGGGGGCTCAACTGGGGAGAGTGACCCAGTACTTC | CASSIFGLAGAQLGRVTQYF
TRBJ2-5 | few | TRBD1 | TRBV9 | TGTGCCAGCAGCGCGGGACAGCAAGAGACCCAGTACTTC | CASSAGQQETQYF
TRBJ2-6 | few | . | TRBV5-1 | TGCGCCAGCAGATCCTCTGGGGCCAACGGCCTGACTTTC | CASRSSGANGLTF
TRBJ2-3 | once | . | TRBV7-2 | TGTGCCAGCAGCGTTAGCGGAAGCACAGATACGCAGTATTTT | CASSVSGSTDTQYF
TRBJ2-7 | once | . | TRBV7-9 | TGTGCCAGCAGACCGGGACATTTATACGAGCAGTACTTC | CASRPGHLYEQYF
TRBJ1-3 | . | . | TRBV11-3 | TGTGCCAGCAGCCCGCCGACAAACGCTGGAAACACCATATATTTT | CASSPPTNAGNTIYF